Described below is a single T cell receptor (beta chain) sequence and its context. The data were taken from a study of blood T cell repertoires in COVID-19. In the study overall: Researchers got acute and convalescent COVID-19 samples from the United States, Italy and Spain. The analysed material was cDNA or gDNA that came from T cells, B-cell-depleted T cells, or PBMCs.

With 5 bases clipped from V and 3 bases from J, the junction kept 14 bases outside the gene matches. This CDR3 has 18 residues. The germline V gene encodes CDR1 SGHVS and CDR2 FNYEAQ. Authors' methods: The authors estimated nucleated cell counts from reference gene primer amplification. Method: immunoSEQ multiplex PCR; TCRdb's copy keeps in-frame clones and lacks some. V and J calls and clone size are as listed in that table; D and trimming were resolved from the DNA. The sample consists of 300,000 to 450,000 clones, 81% of them appearing once. The V and J genes are TRBV7-6 and TRBJ2-2; 8 nucleotides line up with TRBD1. The TCR was taken from a human donor with acute or convalescent COVID-19. The donor label of this sample is uncertain. Material: peripheral blood. The CDR3 bases are TGTGCCAGCAGCCCCGGGGGACACAGGGGGTGGGACACCGGGGAGCTGTTTTTT. Encoded protein: CASSPGGHRGWDTGELFF.